This TCR beta chain originates from a study of cytomegalovirus exposure and HLA in healthy donors (TCRdb year 2017). With respect to the entire study: An earlier analysis of roughly 500 of the donors reported 250 to 350 Gb of sequence data and 95 million to 130 million unique TCR beta sequences obtained from approximately 180 million T cells. An early release covering just under 650 HLA-typed donors comprised roughly 300 gigabases of sequencing data and approximately 85 million unique TCR sequences. Among the roughly 430 genotyped donors, about 83% belonged to the genetic ancestry cluster associated with self-reported Caucasian donors. The study was designed to test whether signatures of past pathogen exposure could be identified by cataloging public T cell receptors. The study used immunosequencing to profile the T cell repertoires of 666 subjects and linked those repertoires to cytomegalovirus serostatus. In addition to the first cohort of roughly 670 subjects, a separate validation cohort of approximately 120 different subjects was used. To predict cytomegalovirus infection status, the study brought together high-throughput TCR immunosequencing, statistical association of individual TCRs with disease status, and machine learning. To study patterns of TCR occurrence, a later analysis re-analyzed previously published TCR beta repertoires from 650 to 750 donors and added high-resolution HLA genotyping. The later analysis used no new phenotypic data to find candidate immune exposures, relying instead on TCR beta sequences and their occurrence across donors. To decide whether each TCR beta V gene segment behaved as functional or pseudogenic, an earlier analysis of some 580 of the donors relied on high-throughput TCR beta sequencing. Donor age, sex, ethnicity and CMV serostatus were compiled alongside the repertoire data. In a later genetic analysis, genome-wide SNP genotypes for about 55% of the roughly 670 donors were used, and that subset was treated as a discovery cohort. All discovery cohort repertoires had been generated using a single sequencing platform. Class I and class II HLA loci were covered by the typing at four-digit resolution. Typing coverage varied by locus: roughly 629-630 donors for A, B, C, DRB1 and DQB1; approximately 500 for DQA1; approximately 570 for DPA1; around 490 for DPB1. Four to six DR-DQ haplotypes were handled as single units for association and clustering because linkage in the cohort was strong. Among about 410 genotyped donors of the cohort, an average of about 220,000 unique TCR beta nucleotide sequences was sequenced per donor, of which roughly 18% were non-productive. Overall study results and their limits: According to a later analysis, most CMV-associated TCR beta chains appeared to be HLA-restricted, and the HLA associations seemed to be driven largely by CMV exposure. A later analysis found that HLA-associated TCR beta chains were more clonally expanded and had lower generation probabilities than equally common non-associated chains. HLA typing was unavailable for some donors at each locus, so association tests used only the typed subset. In the study, 164 TCR beta chains were listed as associated with cytomegalovirus. Linkage disequilibrium might explain the correlated functional status among segregating V segments, but an unknown experimental factor could not be ruled out. A later analysis found that TCR association rates varied across HLA loci, with DRB1 alleles showing the most associated TCRs and HLA-C alleles the fewest. Immune exposure information for the cohort was limited to CMV serostatus. Broadly in line with IMGT annotations, most TCR beta V segments showed up in productive rearrangements about 87% or about 30% of the time in an earlier analysis of several hundred of the donors. In a later analysis, several top co-occurrence clusters were reported to appear linked to parvovirus B19, influenza, CMV and Epstein-Barr virus. Sequencing depth was assumed to be roughly uniform across donors in the presence/absence analyses, though that assumption may not hold. In this cohort, only TCR beta chains were sequenced, and detectable features were limited by the absence of alpha or paired-chain data. A group of highly shared sequence variants was considered likely to be a technical artifact of the sequencing pipeline. A few of the identified cytomegalovirus-associated TCR beta chains were confirmed in vitro to be specific for cytomegalovirus antigens. In a later genetic analysis, fewer N-insertions in productive TCRs were reported among donors in an Asian-associated ancestry cluster than the roughly 700-donor mean. A later genetic analysis associated a missense DCLRE1C variant with V-gene and J-gene trimming of TCR beta chains, and an independent cohort replicated the association. Most TCR sequences were observed very rarely across donors, whereas some public TCRs were present in many individuals. In both the original and validation cohorts, the classifier was reported to diagnose cytomegalovirus status with high specificity and sensitivity. Assigning TCR associations to individual alleles was difficult when HLA alleles, especially DR and DQ, strongly co-occurred. In a later analysis, some 18,000 TCR beta sequences were associated with specific HLA alleles at a false discovery rate of 0.05. A further reported finding was that TCR beta sequences accurately predicted the HLA-A and HLA-B alleles for most subjects in the first cohort. Because counts were too low, about 18 rarely observed V segments, including chromosome 9 orphons, were excluded from the earlier analysis of around 590 of the donors. It was suggested by the authors that the approach could potentially be generalized to other disease states and immunological phenotypes. The 87-base-pair reads could not distinguish some IMGT-functional V segments, including TRBV6-2 and TRBV6-3, so those segments were excluded.

Including the terminal cysteine and phenylalanine, the CDR3 comprises 13 residues. This entry keeps only the CDR3 DNA: 39 bases, framed from base 1. V loses 4 bases of germline sequence and J loses 4 bases, and the interval between the two ends is 11 bases. CDR1 and CDR2 are read off the germline V gene (reference sequence) as SEHNR and FQNEAQ. The cohort consisted of fewer than 700 healthy bone marrow donors. All cohort members were sampled while nominally healthy, although unrecorded immune exposures were likely present. The donor was CMV seropositive and belonged to the group of 250 to 300 seropositive cohort members. Every donor gave a peripheral blood sample, and the peripheral blood mononuclear cells from that sample were used for TCR beta sequencing. Genomic DNA extraction from the blood cell samples was performed with the Qiagen DNeasy Blood Extraction Kit. About this clone itself: Its antigen target is currently unknown. Base qualities were left out, and no much larger clone turns up one base away.

The library was produced with the immunoSEQ multiplex PCR assay. The multiplex PCR relied on a mix of 60 forward primers for TCR Vbeta segments and 13 reverse primers for TCR Jbeta segments. A multiplex PCR assay on genomic DNA amplified the CDR3 region of rearranged TCR beta genes. Amplified TCR beta libraries were sequenced as 87-base-pair reads on the Illumina HiSeq System. In the source study's methods: A later analysis counted around 72 million unique TCR beta chains across the 690 or so repertoires, and around 12 million of these chains were shared by at least two donors. A nearest-neighbor algorithm error-corrected the raw reads and collapsed the reads into unique sequences, merging closely related sequences to remove PCR and sequencing errors. CDR3 sequences were aligned to IMGT reference sequences to assign V, D and J gene segments. For a sequence to be retained, a match of at least six nucleotides was required to both a V gene segment and a J gene segment. Rearrangements were called productive when the CDR3 lacked stop codons and stayed in frame with V and J; all others were non-productive. CDR3 was defined by IMGT convention, running from the second conserved V-encoded cysteine to the conserved J-encoded phenylalanine. Sequences without an unambiguous match to a single V gene segment were excluded from the earlier analysis of almost 600 of the donors. In an earlier analysis of 450 to 750 of the donors, a V segment was called functional when productive rearrangements were above 56.7%, and segregating when the standard deviation between donors exceeded 5%. A statistical classification framework was developed to diagnose cytomegalovirus status using the catalog of TCR beta chain sequences. In a later analysis, V and J genes were assigned by comparing TCR nucleotide sequences against IMGT/GENE-DB human TR gene sequences. The TCRdist pipeline was used in a later analysis to assign CDR3 sequences and most-parsimonious VDJ recombination scenarios. A later analysis defined each TCR beta chain by its CDR3 amino acid sequence plus V-gene family, and excluded reads lacking a unique V-gene family. To address suspected cross-contamination and a sequencing artifact, a later analysis removed 550 to 750 highly shared, low-generation-probability nucleotide sequences. In a later analysis, a clonal expansion index for each public chain was calculated from normalized within-repertoire ranks of inferred template counts. A later analysis computed generation probabilities with a VDJ recombination model fitted to out-of-frame rearrangements, and checked the results against IGoR. A later analysis scored TCR-TCR, TCR-HLA and TCR-CMV co-occurrence with hypergeometric tests, applying a repertoire-size bias correction to TCR pairs. To estimate false discovery rates, a later analysis permuted the HLA or CMV assignments 20 times. In a later analysis, co-occurring TCRs were grouped using DBSCAN, with TCRdist sequence similarity added in when clustering inside HLA-allele-positive subsets. Repertoires with fewer than 30,000 or more than 120,000 public chains were left out of co-occurrence clustering, as were several repertoires with anomalous nucleotide sharing. TCRdb mirrors the immuneACCESS table, restricted to in-frame sequences. Some clones are absent from its copies; in checked studies, under half trace to an unresolved V gene, and the reason for the others is unknown. The V and J calls and the clone size are those of that table, but D and trimming were determined from the DNA. The sample includes 120,000 or so clones, with about 10% observed a single time. The top ten constitute 3.5% to 5% of the sample.

The sequence derives from a woman aged 18 to 35 in good health and CMV-seropositive. The chain links TRBV7-9 with TRBJ2-7; perhaps TRBD2 is the D gene, with 6 bases matching. Specimen: PBMCs. Read as DNA, the sequence is TGTGCCAGCAGCTGGAGGGGATCATACGAGCAGTACTTC. Its protein product is CASSWRGSYEQYF.